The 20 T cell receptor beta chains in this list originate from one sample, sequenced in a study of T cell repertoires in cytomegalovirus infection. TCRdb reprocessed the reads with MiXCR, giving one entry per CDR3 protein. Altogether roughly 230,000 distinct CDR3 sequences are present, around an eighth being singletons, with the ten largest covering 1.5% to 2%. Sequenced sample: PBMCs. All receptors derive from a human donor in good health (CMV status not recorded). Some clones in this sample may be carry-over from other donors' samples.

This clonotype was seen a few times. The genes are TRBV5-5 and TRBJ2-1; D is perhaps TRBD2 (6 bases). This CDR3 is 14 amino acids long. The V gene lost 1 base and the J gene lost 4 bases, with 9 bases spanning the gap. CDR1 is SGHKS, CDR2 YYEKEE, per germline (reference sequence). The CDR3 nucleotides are TGTGCCAGCAGCTTGCAGGAGGGTTACAATGAGCAGTTCTTC. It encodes CASSLQEGYNEQFF.

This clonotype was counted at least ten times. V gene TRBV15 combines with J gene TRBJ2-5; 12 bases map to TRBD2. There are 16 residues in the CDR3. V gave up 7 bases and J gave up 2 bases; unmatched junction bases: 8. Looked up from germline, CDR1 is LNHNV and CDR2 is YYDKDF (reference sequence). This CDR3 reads CATNPRTSGVQETQYF. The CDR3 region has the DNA TGTGCCACCAATCCGAGGACTAGCGGGGTTCAAGAGACCCAGTACTTC. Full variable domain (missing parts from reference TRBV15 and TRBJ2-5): DAMVIQNPRYQVTQFGKPVTLSCSQTLNHNVMYWYQQKSSQAPKLLFHYYDKDFNNEADTPDNFQSRRPNTSFCFLDIRSPGLGDTAMYLCATNPRTSGVQETQYFGPGTRLLVL.

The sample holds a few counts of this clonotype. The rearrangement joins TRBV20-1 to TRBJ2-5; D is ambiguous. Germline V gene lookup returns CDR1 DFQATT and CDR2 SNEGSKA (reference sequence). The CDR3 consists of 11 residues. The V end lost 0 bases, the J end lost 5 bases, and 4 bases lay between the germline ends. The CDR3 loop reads CSARDEETQYF. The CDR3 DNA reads TGCAGTGCTAGAGATGAGGAGACCCAGTACTTC.

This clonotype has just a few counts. The DNA for the CDR3 is TGTGCCAGCAGTCTCGGGACACTAGAAGAGACCCAGTACTTC. Its translation is CASSLGTLEETQYF. The J gene is TRBJ2-5, the V gene TRBV2; a possible D gene is TRBD1 (6 bases). Germline-derived CDR1 and CDR2 are SNHLY and FYNNEI. The V end lost 5 bases, the J end lost 3 bases, and 13 bases lay between the germline ends. The CDR3 totals 14 residues. Filled out from reference TRBV2 and TRBJ2-5, the complete variable domain reads EPEVTQTPSHQVTQMGQEVILRCVPISNHLYFYWYRQILGQKVEFLVSFYNNEISEKSEIFDDQFSVERPDGSNFTLKIRSTKLEDSAMYFCASSLGTLEETQYFGPGTRLLVL.

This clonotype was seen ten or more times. CDR3: CASSRQRTSGGRGTGELFF. As DNA, the CDR3 is TGTGCCAGCAGCCGCCAAAGGACTAGCGGGGGGCGGGGGACCGGGGAGCTGTTTTTT. V usage is TRBV7-2 and J usage is TRBJ2-2; 14 bases match TRBD2. With 5 bases clipped from V and 5 bases from J, the junction kept 13 bases outside the gene matches. Germline V gene sequence: CDR1 SGHTA, CDR2 FQGNSA. The CDR3 sequence is 19 residues long.

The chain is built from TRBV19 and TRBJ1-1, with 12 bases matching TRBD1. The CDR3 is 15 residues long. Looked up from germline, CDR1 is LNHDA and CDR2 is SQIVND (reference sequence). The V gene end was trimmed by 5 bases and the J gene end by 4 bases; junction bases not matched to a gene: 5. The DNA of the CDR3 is TGTGCCAGTAGTCCGGGACAGGGGGCTGTCACTGAAGCTTTCTTT. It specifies CASSPGQGAVTEAFF.

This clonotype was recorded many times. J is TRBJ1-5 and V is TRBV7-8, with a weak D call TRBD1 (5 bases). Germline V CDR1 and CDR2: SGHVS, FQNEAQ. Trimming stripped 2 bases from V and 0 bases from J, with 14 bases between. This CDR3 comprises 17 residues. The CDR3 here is CASSLYSGTDSNQPQHF. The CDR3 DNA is TGTGCCAGCAGCTTATATTCCGGGACCGATAGCAATCAGCCCCAGCATTTT.

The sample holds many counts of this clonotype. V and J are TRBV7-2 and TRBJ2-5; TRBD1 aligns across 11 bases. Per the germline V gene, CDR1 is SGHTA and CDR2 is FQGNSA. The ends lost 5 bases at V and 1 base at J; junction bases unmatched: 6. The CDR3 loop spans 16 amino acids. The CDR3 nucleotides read TGTGCCAGCAGCCCGGGGACAGGGGGGGGCCAAGAGACCCAGTACTTC. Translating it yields CASSPGTGGGQETQYF.

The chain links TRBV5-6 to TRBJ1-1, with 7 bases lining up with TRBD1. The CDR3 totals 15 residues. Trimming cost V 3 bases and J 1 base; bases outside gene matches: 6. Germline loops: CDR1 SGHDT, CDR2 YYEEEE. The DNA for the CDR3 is TGTGCCAGCAGCTGGGGGCCAGGGGGGAACACTGAAGCTTTCTTT. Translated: CASSWGPGGNTEAFF. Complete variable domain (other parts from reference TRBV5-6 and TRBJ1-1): DAGVTQSPTHLIKTRGQQVTLRCSPKSGHDTVSWYQQALGQGPQFIFQYYEEEERQRGNFPDRFSGHQFPNYSSELNVNALLLGDSALYLCASSWGPGGNTEAFFGQGTRLTVV.

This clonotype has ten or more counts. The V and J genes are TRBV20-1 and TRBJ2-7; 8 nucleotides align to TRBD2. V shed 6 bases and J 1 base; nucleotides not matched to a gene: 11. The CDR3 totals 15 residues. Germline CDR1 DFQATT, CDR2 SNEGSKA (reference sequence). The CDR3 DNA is TGCAGTGCCCTGTCCGGGGGGGGATATTCCTACGAGCAGTACTTC. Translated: CSALSGGGYSYEQYF.

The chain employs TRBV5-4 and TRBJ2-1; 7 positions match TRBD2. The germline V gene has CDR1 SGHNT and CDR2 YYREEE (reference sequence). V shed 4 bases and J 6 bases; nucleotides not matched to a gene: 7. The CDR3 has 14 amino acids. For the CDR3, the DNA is TGTGCCAGCAGCGTGCCGGGAGGTGTCAATGAGCAGTTCTTC. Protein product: CASSVPGGVNEQFF.

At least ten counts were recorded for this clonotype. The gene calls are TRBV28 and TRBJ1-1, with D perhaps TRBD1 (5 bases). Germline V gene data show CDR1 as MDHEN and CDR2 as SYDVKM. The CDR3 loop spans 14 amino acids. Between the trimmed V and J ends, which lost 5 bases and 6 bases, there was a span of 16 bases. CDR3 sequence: CASSPPHQGAEAFF. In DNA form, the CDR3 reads TGTGCCAGCAGTCCCCCCCATCAGGGCGCTGAAGCTTTCTTT. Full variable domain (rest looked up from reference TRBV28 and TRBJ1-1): DVKVTQSSRYLVKRTGEKVFLECVQDMDHENMFWYRQDPGLGLRLIYFSYDVKMKEKGDIPEGYSVSREKKERFSLILESASTNQTSMYLCASSPPHQGAEAFFGQGTRLTVV.

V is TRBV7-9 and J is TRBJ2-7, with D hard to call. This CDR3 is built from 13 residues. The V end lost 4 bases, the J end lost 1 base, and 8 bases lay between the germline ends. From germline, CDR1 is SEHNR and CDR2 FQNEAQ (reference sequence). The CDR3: CASSSGGSYEQYF. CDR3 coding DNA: TGTGCCAGCAGCTCGGGCGGATCCTACGAGCAGTACTTC.

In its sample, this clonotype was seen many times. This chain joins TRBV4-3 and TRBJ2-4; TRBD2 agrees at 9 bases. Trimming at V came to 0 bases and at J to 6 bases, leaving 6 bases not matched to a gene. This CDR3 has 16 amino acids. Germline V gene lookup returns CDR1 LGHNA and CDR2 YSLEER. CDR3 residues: CASSQDRAGGRNIQYF. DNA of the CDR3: TGCGCCAGCAGCCAAGATCGGGCGGGAGGGAGAAACATTCAGTACTTC.

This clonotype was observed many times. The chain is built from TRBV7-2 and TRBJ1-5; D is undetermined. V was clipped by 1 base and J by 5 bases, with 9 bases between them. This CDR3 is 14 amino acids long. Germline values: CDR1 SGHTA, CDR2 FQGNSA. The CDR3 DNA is TGTGCCAGCAGCTTAGTCCTGGCGGATCAGCCCCAGCATTTT. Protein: CASSLVLADQPQHF.

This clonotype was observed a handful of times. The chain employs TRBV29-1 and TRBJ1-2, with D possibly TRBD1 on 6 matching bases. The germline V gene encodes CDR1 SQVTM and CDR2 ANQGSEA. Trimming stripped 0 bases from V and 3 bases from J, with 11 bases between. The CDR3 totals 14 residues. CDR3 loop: CSVEEGNRDYGYTF. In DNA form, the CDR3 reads TGCAGCGTTGAAGAGGGAAACAGGGACTATGGCTACACCTTC.

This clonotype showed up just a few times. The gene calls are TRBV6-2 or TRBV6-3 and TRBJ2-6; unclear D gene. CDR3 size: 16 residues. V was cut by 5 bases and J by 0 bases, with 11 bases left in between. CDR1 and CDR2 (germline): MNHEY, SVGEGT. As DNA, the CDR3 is TGTGCCAGCAGTACAGCCCTGAGCTCTGGGGCCAACGTCCTGACTTTC. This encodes CASSTALSSGANVLTF.

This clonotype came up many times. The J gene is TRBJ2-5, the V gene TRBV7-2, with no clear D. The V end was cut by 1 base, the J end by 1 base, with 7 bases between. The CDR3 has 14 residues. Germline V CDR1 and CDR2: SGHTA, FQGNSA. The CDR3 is CASSLGVSQETQYF. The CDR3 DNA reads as TGTGCCAGCAGCTTAGGGGTGTCCCAAGAGACCCAGTACTTC.

This CDR3 is CSASGGLPETQYF. CDR3 in DNA: TGCAGTGCTAGCGGGGGGCTCCCCGAGACCCAGTACTTC. V usage is TRBV20-1 and J usage is TRBJ2-5; weak D call: TRBD2 (7 bases). CDR1 is DFQATT, CDR2 SNEGSKA, per germline (reference sequence). V dropped 3 bases and J dropped 5 bases, with 13 bases sitting between them. The CDR3 consists of 13 residues.

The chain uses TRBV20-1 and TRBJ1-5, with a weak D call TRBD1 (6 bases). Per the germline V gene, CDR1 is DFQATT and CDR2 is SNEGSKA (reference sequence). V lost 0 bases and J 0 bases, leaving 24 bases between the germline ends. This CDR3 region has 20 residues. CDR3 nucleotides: TGCAGTGCTAGAGAAGTGTTCGGGGAGGGGGTCTTTTATAGCAATCAGCCCCAGCATTTT. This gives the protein CSAREVFGEGVFYSNQPQHF.